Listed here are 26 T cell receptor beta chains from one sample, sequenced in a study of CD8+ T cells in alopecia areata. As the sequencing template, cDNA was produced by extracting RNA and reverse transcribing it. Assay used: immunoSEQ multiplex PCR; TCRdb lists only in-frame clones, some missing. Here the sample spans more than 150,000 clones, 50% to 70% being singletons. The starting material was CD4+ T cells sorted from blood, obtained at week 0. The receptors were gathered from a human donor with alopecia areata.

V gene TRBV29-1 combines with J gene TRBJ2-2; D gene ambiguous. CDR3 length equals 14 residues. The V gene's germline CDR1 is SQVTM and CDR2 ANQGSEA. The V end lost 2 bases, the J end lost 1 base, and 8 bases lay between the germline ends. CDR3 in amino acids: CSVERLRNTGELFF. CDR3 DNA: TGCAGCGTTGAACGTTTGCGGAACACCGGGGAGCTGTTTTTT.

The CDR3 loop is CASSTGQGKETQYF. CDR3 in DNA: TGCGCCAGCAGCACGGGACAGGGGAAAGAGACCCAGTACTTC. This chain links TRBV5-1 with TRBJ2-5; the match to TRBD1 covers 10 bases. The CDR3 loop spans 14 amino acids. Germline V lookup: CDR1 SGHRS, CDR2 YFSETQ. J was trimmed by 3 bases and V by 4 bases; bases with no gene match: 3.

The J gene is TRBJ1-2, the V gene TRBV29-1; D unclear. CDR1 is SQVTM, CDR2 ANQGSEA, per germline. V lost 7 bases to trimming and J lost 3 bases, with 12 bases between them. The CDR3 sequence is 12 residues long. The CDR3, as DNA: TGCAGCGGAGGAGGGCGGTACTATGGCTACACCTTC. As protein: CSGGGRYYGYTF.

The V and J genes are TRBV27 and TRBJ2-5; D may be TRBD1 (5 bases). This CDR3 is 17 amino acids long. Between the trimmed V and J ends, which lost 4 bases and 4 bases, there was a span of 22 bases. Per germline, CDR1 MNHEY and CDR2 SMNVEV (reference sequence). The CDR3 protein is CASSSTPSKTARETQYF. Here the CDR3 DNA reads TGTGCCAGCAGTTCGACCCCCTCCAAGACAGCCCGAGAGACCCAGTACTTC.

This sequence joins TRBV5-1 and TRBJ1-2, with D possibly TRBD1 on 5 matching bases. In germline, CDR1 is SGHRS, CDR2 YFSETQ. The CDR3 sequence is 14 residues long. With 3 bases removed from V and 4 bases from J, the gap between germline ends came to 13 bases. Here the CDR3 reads CASSSQGLGYGYTF. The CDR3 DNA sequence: TGCGCCAGCAGCTCTCAGGGACTGGGCTATGGCTACACCTTC.

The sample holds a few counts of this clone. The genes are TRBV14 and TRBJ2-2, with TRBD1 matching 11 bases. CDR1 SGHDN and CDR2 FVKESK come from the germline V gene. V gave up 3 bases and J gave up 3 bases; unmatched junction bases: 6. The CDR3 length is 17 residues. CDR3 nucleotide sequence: TGTGCCAGCAGCCAGGACAGGGGGCTTAAGGACACCGGGGAGCTGTTTTTT. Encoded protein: CASSQDRGLKDTGELFF.

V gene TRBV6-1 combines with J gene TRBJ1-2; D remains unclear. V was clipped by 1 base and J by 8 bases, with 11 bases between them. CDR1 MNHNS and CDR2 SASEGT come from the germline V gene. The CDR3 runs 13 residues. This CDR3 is CASSEGSRGGYTF. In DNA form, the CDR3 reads TGTGCCAGCAGTGAAGGCTCGCGAGGGGGCTACACCTTC.

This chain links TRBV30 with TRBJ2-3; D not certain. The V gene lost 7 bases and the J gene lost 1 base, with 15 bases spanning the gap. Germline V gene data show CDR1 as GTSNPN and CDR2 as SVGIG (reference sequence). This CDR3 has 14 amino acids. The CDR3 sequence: CASLPGDGTDTQYF. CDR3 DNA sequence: TGTGCCTCCCTCCCCGGCGACGGCACAGATACGCAGTATTTT.

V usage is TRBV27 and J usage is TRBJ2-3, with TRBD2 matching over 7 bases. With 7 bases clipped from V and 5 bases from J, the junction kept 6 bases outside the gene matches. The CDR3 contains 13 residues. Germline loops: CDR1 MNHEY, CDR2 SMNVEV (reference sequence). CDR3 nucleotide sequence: TGTGCCAGCAAGGCGGGGGATAGAGATACGCAGTATTTT. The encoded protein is CASKAGDRDTQYF.

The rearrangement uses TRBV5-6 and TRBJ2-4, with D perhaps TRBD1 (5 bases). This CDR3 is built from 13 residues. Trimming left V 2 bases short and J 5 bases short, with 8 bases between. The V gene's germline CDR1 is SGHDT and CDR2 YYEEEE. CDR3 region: CASSLGRENIQYF. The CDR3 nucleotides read TGTGCCAGCAGCTTAGGCAGGGAAAACATTCAGTACTTC.

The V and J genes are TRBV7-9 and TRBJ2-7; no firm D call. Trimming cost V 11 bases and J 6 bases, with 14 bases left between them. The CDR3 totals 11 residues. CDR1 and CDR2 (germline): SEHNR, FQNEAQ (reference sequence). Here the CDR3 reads CAGDHGSEQYF. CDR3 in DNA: TGTGCCGGGGATCACGGAAGCGAGCAGTACTTC.

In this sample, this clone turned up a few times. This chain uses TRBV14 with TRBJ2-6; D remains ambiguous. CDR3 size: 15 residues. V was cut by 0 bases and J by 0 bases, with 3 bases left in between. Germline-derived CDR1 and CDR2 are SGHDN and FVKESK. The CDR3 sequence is CASSQDYSGANVLTF. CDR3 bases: TGTGCCAGCAGCCAAGATTACTCTGGGGCCAACGTCCTGACTTTC.

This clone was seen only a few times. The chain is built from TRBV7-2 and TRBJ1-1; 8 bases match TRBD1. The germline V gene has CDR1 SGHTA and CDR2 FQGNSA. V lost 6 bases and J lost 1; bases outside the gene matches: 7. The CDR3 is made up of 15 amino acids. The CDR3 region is CASSLWDRPNTEAFF. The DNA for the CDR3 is TGTGCCAGCAGTCTCTGGGACAGGCCGAACACTGAAGCTTTCTTT.

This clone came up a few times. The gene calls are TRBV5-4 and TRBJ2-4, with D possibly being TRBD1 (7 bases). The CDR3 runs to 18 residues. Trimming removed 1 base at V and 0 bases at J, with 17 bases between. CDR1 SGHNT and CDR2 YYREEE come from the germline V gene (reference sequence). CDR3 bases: TGTGCCAGCAGCTTGCGGCAGGGGGGCACACTAGCCAAAAACATTCAGTACTTC. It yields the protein CASSLRQGGTLAKNIQYF. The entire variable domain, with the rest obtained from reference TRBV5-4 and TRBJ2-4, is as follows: ETGVTQSPTHLIKTRGQQVTLRCSSQSGHNTVSWYQQALGQGPQFIFQYYREEENGRGNFPPRFSGLQFPNYSSELNVNALELDDSALYLCASSLRQGGTLAKNIQYFGAGTRLSVL.

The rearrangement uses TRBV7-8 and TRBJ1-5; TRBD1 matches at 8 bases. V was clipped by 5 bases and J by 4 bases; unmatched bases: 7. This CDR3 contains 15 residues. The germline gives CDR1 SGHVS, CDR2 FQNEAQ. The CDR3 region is CASSHYRGGNQPQHF. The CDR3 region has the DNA TGTGCCAGCAGCCATTACAGGGGGGGAAATCAGCCCCAGCATTTT.

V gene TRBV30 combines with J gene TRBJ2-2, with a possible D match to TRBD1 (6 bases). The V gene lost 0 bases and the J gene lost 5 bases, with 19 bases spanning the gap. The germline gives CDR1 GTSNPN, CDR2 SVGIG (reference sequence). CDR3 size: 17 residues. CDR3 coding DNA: TGTGCCTGGAGTGTACCCTGGGAGACAGGCTTTACCGGGGAGCTGTTTTTT. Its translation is CAWSVPWETGFTGELFF.

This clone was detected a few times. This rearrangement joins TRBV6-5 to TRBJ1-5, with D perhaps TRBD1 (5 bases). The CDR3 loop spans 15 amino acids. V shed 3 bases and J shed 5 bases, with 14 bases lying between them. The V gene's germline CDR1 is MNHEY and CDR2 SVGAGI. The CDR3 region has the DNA TGTGCCAGCAGTTATGGGCAGGGAACAGATCAGCCCCAGCATTTT. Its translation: CASSYGQGTDQPQHF.

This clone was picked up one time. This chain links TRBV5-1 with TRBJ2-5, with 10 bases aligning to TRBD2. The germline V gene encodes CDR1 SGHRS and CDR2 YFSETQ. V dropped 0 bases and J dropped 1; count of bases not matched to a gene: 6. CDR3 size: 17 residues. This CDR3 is CASSLVALAGVQETQYF. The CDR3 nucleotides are TGCGCCAGCAGCTTGGTAGCGCTAGCGGGAGTCCAAGAGACCCAGTACTTC.

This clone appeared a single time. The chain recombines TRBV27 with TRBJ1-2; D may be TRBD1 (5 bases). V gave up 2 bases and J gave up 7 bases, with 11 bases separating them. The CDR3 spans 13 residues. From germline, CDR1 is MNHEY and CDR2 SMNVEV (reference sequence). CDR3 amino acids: CASSLKGRGGYTF. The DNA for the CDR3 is TGTGCCAGCAGTTTAAAGGGGCGGGGTGGCTACACCTTC.

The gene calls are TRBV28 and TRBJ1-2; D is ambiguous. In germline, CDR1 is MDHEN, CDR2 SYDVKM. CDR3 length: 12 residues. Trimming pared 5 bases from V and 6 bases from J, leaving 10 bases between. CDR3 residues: CASSRNRNGYTF. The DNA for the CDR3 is TGTGCCAGCAGTCGGAACCGGAATGGCTACACCTTC.

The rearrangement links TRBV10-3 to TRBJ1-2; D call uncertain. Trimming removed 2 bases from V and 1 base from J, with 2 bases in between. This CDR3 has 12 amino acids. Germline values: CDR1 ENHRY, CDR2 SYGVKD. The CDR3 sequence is CAISEGNYGYTF. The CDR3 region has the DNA TGTGCCATCAGTGAGGGTAACTATGGCTACACCTTC.

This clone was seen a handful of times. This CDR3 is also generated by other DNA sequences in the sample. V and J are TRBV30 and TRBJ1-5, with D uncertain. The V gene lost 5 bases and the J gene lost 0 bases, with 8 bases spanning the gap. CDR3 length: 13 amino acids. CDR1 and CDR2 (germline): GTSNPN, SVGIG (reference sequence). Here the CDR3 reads CAWGGGSNQPQHF. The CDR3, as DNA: TGTGCCTGGGGAGGAGGTAGCAATCAGCCCCAGCATTTT.

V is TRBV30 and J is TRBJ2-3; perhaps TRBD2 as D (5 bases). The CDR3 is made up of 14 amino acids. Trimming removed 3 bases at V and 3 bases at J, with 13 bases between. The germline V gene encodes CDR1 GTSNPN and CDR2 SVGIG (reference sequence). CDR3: CAWRKPDFTDTQYF. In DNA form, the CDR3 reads TGTGCCTGGAGGAAACCGGACTTTACAGATACGCAGTATTTT.

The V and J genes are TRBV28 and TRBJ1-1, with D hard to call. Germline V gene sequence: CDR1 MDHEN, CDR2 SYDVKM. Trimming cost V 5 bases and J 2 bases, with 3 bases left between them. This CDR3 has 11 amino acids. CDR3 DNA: TGTGCCAGCAGTCAAAACACTGAAGCTTTCTTT. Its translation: CASSQNTEAFF. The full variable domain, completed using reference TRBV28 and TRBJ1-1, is DVKVTQSSRYLVKRTGEKVFLECVQDMDHENMFWYRQDPGLGLRLIYFSYDVKMKEKGDIPEGYSVSREKKERFSLILESASTNQTSMYLCASSQNTEAFFGQGTRLTVV.

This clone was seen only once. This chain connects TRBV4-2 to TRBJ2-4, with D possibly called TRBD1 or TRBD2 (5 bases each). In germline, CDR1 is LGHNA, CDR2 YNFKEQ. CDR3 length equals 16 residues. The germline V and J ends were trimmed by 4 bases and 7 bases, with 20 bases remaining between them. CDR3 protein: CASSPRWSWGNNIQYF. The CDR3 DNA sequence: TGTGCCAGCAGCCCGCGGTGGAGCTGGGGGAACAACATTCAGTACTTC.

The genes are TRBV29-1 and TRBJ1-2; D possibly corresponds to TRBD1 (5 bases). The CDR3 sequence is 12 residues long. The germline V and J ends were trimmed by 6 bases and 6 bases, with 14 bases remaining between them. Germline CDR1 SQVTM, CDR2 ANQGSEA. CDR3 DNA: TGCAGCGTCCGAGTTGGGGGGAATGGCTACACCTTC. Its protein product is CSVRVGGNGYTF.